These 28 T cell receptor beta chains originate from one sample sequenced in a study of T-cell memory formation after mild COVID-19. From the 5' RACE reads, TCRdb called clonotypes with MiXCR, one entry per CDR3 protein. The sample includes 350,000 to 450,000 distinct CDR3 sequences, about 20% of them seen just once. The sequenced sample consisted of PBMCs or a T cell subset sorted from them (not recorded which). The receptors come from an adult woman who had mild COVID-19 (a few samples of this study predate the infection). Cell type and time point are not known.

The rearrangement uses TRBV24-1 and TRBJ2-5, with D maybe TRBD1 (5 bases). Trimming took off 0 bases at V and 2 bases at J, with 12 bases between the two ends. Germline-derived CDR1 and CDR2 are KGHDR and SFDVKD. The CDR3 runs 16 residues. The CDR3 DNA reads TGTGCCACCAGTGATTTGAAGGTTTCAGGGCAAGAGACCCAGTACTTC. Its protein is CATSDLKVSGQETQYF.

This clonotype was seen a handful of times. This chain uses TRBV12-3 or TRBV12-4 with TRBJ1-1; D is uncertain. V was shortened by 3 bases and J by 2 bases, with 13 bases between the two germline ends. CDR3 length: 15 amino acids. The CDR3 is CASSFRPPANTEAFF. The CDR3 nucleotides are TGTGCCAGCAGTTTTAGGCCCCCGGCCAACACTGAAGCTTTCTTT.

This sequence joins TRBV11-2 and TRBJ2-7; D is undetermined. Between the trimmed V and J ends, which lost 3 bases and 6 bases, there was a span of 3 bases. From germline, CDR1 is SGHAT and CDR2 FQNNGV. CDR3 length: 10 amino acids. DNA of the CDR3: TGTGCCAGCAGCTTGGCCGAGCAGTACTTC. It codes for CASSLAEQYF.

The chain recombines TRBV7-2 with TRBJ2-7; perhaps TRBD2 as D (6 bases). The CDR3 totals 12 residues. CDR1 is SGHTA and CDR2 is FQGNSA in the germline V gene. The germline V and J ends were trimmed by 3 bases and 12 bases, with 15 bases remaining between them. CDR3 in DNA: TGTGCCAGCAGCTTCCGGGACTCCAGTTTGTACTTC. As protein: CASSFRDSSLYF.

This clonotype was observed a handful of times. The V call is TRBV4-3, the J call TRBJ1-6; 9 nucleotides line up with TRBD1. The V and J ends lost 1 base and 11 bases, in that order; junction bases with no gene match: 6. CDR1 and CDR2 (germline): LGHNA, YSLEER. This CDR3 comprises 15 residues. The CDR3 region has the DNA TGCGCCAGCAGCCAAGCACCAGGGACAGGGACACCCCTCCACTTT. It encodes CASSQAPGTGTPLHF.

The rearrangement links TRBV10-3 to TRBJ2-7; weak D call: TRBD1 (6 bases). The CDR3 has 15 amino acids. Germline V lookup: CDR1 ENHRY, CDR2 SYGVKD. With 8 bases removed from V and 6 bases from J, the gap between germline ends came to 23 bases. The CDR3 loop reads CAIARTAGVLGEQYF. The DNA for the CDR3 is TGTGCCATCGCACGGACAGCTGGTGTCCTGGGCGAGCAGTACTTC.

J is TRBJ1-1 and V is TRBV29-1; TRBD1 matches at 11 bases. The junction had 3 bases not matched to a gene; V was cut back by 3 bases and J by 0 bases. The CDR3 runs to 15 residues. From germline, CDR1 is SQVTM and CDR2 ANQGSEA. CDR3 coding DNA: TGCAGCGTTGAGGGGACAGGGGGATTGAACACTGAAGCTTTCTTT. Its translation: CSVEGTGGLNTEAFF.

V is TRBV5-6 and J is TRBJ2-7; D may be TRBD2 (5 bases). The CDR3 is 15 amino acids. Germline CDR1 SGHDT, CDR2 YYEEEE. With 3 bases removed from V and 5 bases from J, the gap between germline ends came to 18 bases. CDR3 sequence (DNA): TGTGCCAGCAGCTGGGGATCCACTAGGTACAACGAGCAGTACTTC. It is translated as CASSWGSTRYNEQYF. Based on the CDR3 plus reference TRBV5-6 and TRBJ2-7, the full variable domain is DAGVTQSPTHLIKTRGQQVTLRCSPKSGHDTVSWYQQALGQGPQFIFQYYEEEERQRGNFPDRFSGHQFPNYSSELNVNALLLGDSALYLCASSWGSTRYNEQYFGPGTRLTVT.

This clonotype showed up just a few times. The chain couples TRBV18 to TRBJ2-7, with D unclear. Germline V CDR1 and CDR2: KGHSH, LQKENI. The CDR3 has 14 residues. V gave up 3 bases and J gave up 2 bases, with 11 bases separating them. This chain's CDR3 is CASSPTASTYEQYF. The CDR3 nucleotides read TGTGCCAGCTCACCGACTGCCTCTACCTACGAGCAGTACTTC. Combining the CDR3 with reference TRBV18 and TRBJ2-7 gives the whole variable domain NAGVMQNPRHLVRRRGQEARLRCSPMKGHSHVYWYRQLPEEGLKFMVYLQKENIIDESGMPKERFSAEFPKEGPSILRIQQVVRGDSAAYFCASSPTASTYEQYFGPGTRLTVT.

The rearrangement links TRBV20-1 to TRBJ1-1; D remains unclear. Germline values: CDR1 DFQATT, CDR2 SNEGSKA (reference sequence). The CDR3 extends over 17 amino acids. Between the trimmed V and J ends, which lost 1 base and 0 bases, there was a span of 18 bases. The CDR3 reads CSARVDLEVSMNTEAFF. Here the CDR3 DNA reads TGCAGTGCTAGAGTGGATTTGGAGGTATCGATGAACACTGAAGCTTTCTTT.

The chain joins TRBV15 to TRBJ1-1; TRBD1 aligns across 7 bases. Per the germline V gene, CDR1 is LNHNV and CDR2 is YYDKDF (reference sequence). This CDR3 contains 13 residues. V was clipped by 1 base and J by 7 bases; unmatched bases: 3. In nucleotides, the CDR3 is TGTGCCACCAGCAGAGTTTGGACAGGTGAAGCTTTCTTT. As protein: CATSRVWTGEAFF.

The chain carries TRBV2 and TRBJ2-7; TRBD1 matches at 9 bases. The CDR3 sequence is 14 residues long. V shed 6 bases, J shed 2 bases, and the junction held 5 bases outside the gene matches. The germline V gene has CDR1 SNHLY and CDR2 FYNNEI. The CDR3 sequence: CASRTRDRAYEQYF. The CDR3 region has the DNA TGTGCCAGCAGGACCCGGGACAGGGCCTACGAGCAGTACTTC.

This clonotype was observed a few times. This chain uses TRBV29-1 with TRBJ1-2; D is unresolved. The ends were cut back, 1 base at V and 1 base at J, with 7 bases in the middle. Germline CDR1 SQVTM, CDR2 ANQGSEA. The CDR3 runs to 13 residues. The CDR3 coding sequence is TGCAGCGTTGAAGCCGAGGGTAACTATGGCTACACCTTC. Its translation is CSVEAEGNYGYTF. The whole variable domain, remainder taken from reference TRBV29-1 and TRBJ1-2, is SAVISQKPSRDICQRGTSLTIQCQVDSQVTMMFWYRQQPGQSLTLIATANQGSEATYESGFVIDKFPISRPNLTFSTLTVSNMSPEDSSIYLCSVEAEGNYGYTFGSGTRLTVV.

In this sample, this clonotype turned up many times. The V and J genes are TRBV14 and TRBJ2-3; D tentatively reads TRBD1 or TRBD2 (5 bases each). This CDR3 has 17 residues. Deletions cut 4 bases from V and 3 bases from J, with 20 bases between. Germline lookup yields CDR1 SGHDN and CDR2 FVKESK. Here the CDR3 DNA reads TGTGCCAGCAGCCCCGGGGACCCCTTTGTAGGGACAGATACGCAGTATTTT. It yields the protein CASSPGDPFVGTDTQYF.

This clonotype was seen a few times. The V call is TRBV4-1, the J call TRBJ2-5; 8 nucleotides match TRBD2. Losses at the gene ends were 6 bases for V and 4 bases for J; bases not matched to a gene: 10. The CDR3 is 15 amino acids. Germline-derived CDR1 and CDR2 are MGHRA and YSYEKL. CDR3 protein: CASRTSGGGGETQYF. CDR3 coding DNA: TGCGCCAGCAGAACCAGCGGGGGCGGAGGAGAGACCCAGTACTTC.

This chain joins TRBV14 and TRBJ1-2; no clear D gene. V was pared by 1 base and J by 3 bases, with 6 bases between. Per germline, CDR1 SGHDN and CDR2 FVKESK. This CDR3 region has 13 residues. The CDR3 DNA is TGTGCCAGCAGCCAAGTGTTTTACTATGGCTACACCTTC. This encodes CASSQVFYYGYTF.

This rearrangement joins TRBV15 to TRBJ2-5, with D tentatively TRBD1 or TRBD2 (5 bases each). The CDR3 extends over 14 amino acids. The V gene's germline CDR1 is LNHNV and CDR2 YYDKDF (reference sequence). Trimming stripped 0 bases from V and 2 bases from J, with 7 bases between. In nucleotides, the CDR3 is TGTGCCACCAGCAGAGATTGGGGGCAAGAGACCCAGTACTTC. Its protein is CATSRDWGQETQYF.

This clonotype came up a few times. V gene TRBV7-2 combines with J gene TRBJ1-2; no reliable D call. From germline, CDR1 is SGHTA and CDR2 FQGNSA. The V and J ends lost 2 bases and 8 bases respectively, with 15 bases between them. The CDR3 has 14 amino acids. The CDR3 region is CASSLYSPGQGYTF. The CDR3 nucleotides are TGTGCCAGCAGCTTATATTCGCCGGGTCAGGGCTACACCTTC.

There are a few counts of this clonotype. The V gene is TRBV20-1, the J gene TRBJ2-3; TRBD2 matches 8 bases. The CDR3 totals 15 residues. The V segment lost 1 base and the J segment 2 bases; nucleotides outside the gene matches: 5. Germline CDR1 DFQATT, CDR2 SNEGSKA (reference sequence). The CDR3 loop reads CSARVGGRITDTQYF. DNA for the CDR3: TGCAGTGCTAGAGTGGGCGGGAGGATCACAGATACGCAGTATTTT.

This sequence joins TRBV7-3 and TRBJ2-1; D uncertain. Trimming took off 5 bases at V and 10 bases at J, with 15 bases between the two ends. The CDR3 runs 13 residues. Germline V lookup: CDR1 SGHTA, CDR2 FQGTGA. The CDR3: CASSPGPQREQFF. The CDR3 DNA reads TGTGCCAGCAGCCCAGGACCCCAGAGGGAGCAGTTCTTC.

V and J are TRBV7-9 and TRBJ1-2, with 7 bases fitting TRBD1. The CDR3 runs 15 residues. Germline V lookup: CDR1 SEHNR, CDR2 FQNEAQ (reference sequence). J gave up 6 bases and V 5 bases, and 12 bases lay outside the gene matches. The CDR3 DNA reads as TGTGCCAGCAGCGAGACAGACAGGGTGGGGCATGGCTACACCTTC. Its translation is CASSETDRVGHGYTF.

The chain is built from TRBV20-1 and TRBJ2-5, with unresolved D. CDR3 size: 13 residues. Trimming cost V 0 bases and J 4 bases, with 9 bases left between them. Germline lookup yields CDR1 DFQATT and CDR2 SNEGSKA (reference sequence). The CDR3 nucleotides read TGCAGTGCTAGAGATTTCCCTAGAGAGACCCAGTACTTC. Translated, it gives CSARDFPRETQYF.

This clonotype was recorded a few times. The V gene is TRBV5-6, the J gene TRBJ1-3, with TRBD1 identical over 8 bases. Germline assignment: CDR1 SGHDT and CDR2 YYEEEE. The CDR3 has 17 residues. V lost 0 bases and J lost 0; bases outside the gene matches: 5. The CDR3 region is CASSLVAGGNSGNTIYF. The CDR3 coding sequence is TGTGCCAGCAGCTTGGTGGCAGGGGGCAACTCTGGAAACACCATATATTTT. The whole variable domain, filled in from reference TRBV5-6 and TRBJ1-3, reads DAGVTQSPTHLIKTRGQQVTLRCSPKSGHDTVSWYQQALGQGPQFIFQYYEEEERQRGNFPDRFSGHQFPNYSSELNVNALLLGDSALYLCASSLVAGGNSGNTIYFGEGSWLTVV.

The chain couples TRBV4-2 to TRBJ1-2; unclear D gene. V was cut by 0 bases and J by 4 bases, with 9 bases left in between. The germline V gene has CDR1 LGHNA and CDR2 YNFKEQ. The CDR3 sequence is 14 residues long. The CDR3 DNA sequence: TGTGCCAGCAGCCAAGATCTGGATTTCTATGGCTACACCTTC. Translating gives CASSQDLDFYGYTF.

This chain joins TRBV5-1 and TRBJ2-3; the match to TRBD2 covers 10 bases. Germline lookup yields CDR1 SGHRS and CDR2 YFSETQ. Trimming removed 0 bases from V and 3 bases from J; junction bases left unmatched: 7. The CDR3 contains 17 residues. The CDR3 region is CASSLEPSGSFTDTQYF. The DNA for the CDR3 is TGCGCCAGCAGCTTGGAGCCTAGCGGGAGTTTTACAGATACGCAGTATTTT.

This clonotype came up a few times. The V and J genes are TRBV6-6 and TRBJ2-1, with unresolved D. Per the germline V gene, CDR1 is MNHNY and CDR2 is SVGAGI (reference sequence). V was pared by 5 bases and J by 13 bases, with 12 bases between. This CDR3 spans 11 amino acids. CDR3: CASSLGVGQFF. Here the CDR3 DNA reads TGTGCCAGCAGTCTGGGTGTTGGTCAGTTCTTC.

This clonotype occurred a few times. The rearrangement joins TRBV18 to TRBJ2-7; D gene ambiguous. This CDR3 has 17 amino acids. Trimming cost V 2 bases and J 0 bases, with 17 bases left between them. The germline V gene encodes CDR1 KGHSH and CDR2 LQKENI. CDR3: CASSPALLVADSYEQYF. As DNA, the CDR3 is TGTGCCAGCTCACCAGCCCTTTTGGTAGCAGACTCCTACGAGCAGTACTTC.

This clonotype was counted a few times. The gene calls are TRBV7-2 and TRBJ1-1; 8 positions match TRBD1. Per the germline V gene, CDR1 is SGHTA and CDR2 is FQGNSA. The V and J ends lost 2 bases and 3 bases, in that order; junction bases with no gene match: 2. The CDR3 loop spans 14 amino acids. CDR3 amino acids: CASSLRQGYTEAFF. CDR3 nucleotide sequence: TGTGCCAGCAGCTTAAGACAGGGGTACACTGAAGCTTTCTTT.